The clone carrying this T cell receptor beta chain was observed a few times. Trimming removed 6 bases at V and 0 bases at J, with 15 bases between. The CDR3 has 15 residues. CDR1 is MNHEY and CDR2 is SMNVEV in the germline V gene (reference sequence). Source study methods: Quantification of nucleated cells was approximated via reference gene primer amplification. Clones were sequenced by immunoSEQ multiplex PCR, and TCRdb holds only the in-frame ones, with some missing. V, J and clone size are taken as reported in that table, and D and trimming were inferred from the DNA itself. This sample carries under 75,000 clones, less than 85% of them seen once, and the ten largest clones take 18%. This record comes from a study of blood T cell repertoires in COVID-19. Overall study context: In each case, the material was cDNA or gDNA derived from T cells, B-cell-depleted T cells, or PBMCs.

J is TRBJ2-7 and V is TRBV27; the D gene is possibly TRBD2 (5 bases). The sequence derives from a woman aged 45 to 65 with active or convalescent COVID-19. Sequenced input: peripheral blood. Here the CDR3 DNA reads TGTGCCAGCAGCGCCAGAAGGACTCGCTCCTACGAGCAGTACTTC. Its translation: CASSARRTRSYEQYF.